The table lists the clone carrying this TCR beta chain with a count of one. The germline CDR1 and CDR2 sequences are LGHNA and YNFKEQ. This CDR3 comprises 15 residues. V was pared by 4 bases and J by 3 bases, with 4 bases of the junction left unmatched. In the source study's methods: Estimates of nucleated cell counts were drawn from the amplification of reference gene primers. Clones were sequenced by immunoSEQ multiplex PCR, and TCRdb holds only the in-frame ones, with some missing. V and J calls and clone size are as listed in that table; D and trimming were resolved from the DNA. In the table there are approximately 250,000 clones, more than 75% of which are singletons. These data originate in a study of blood T cell repertoires in COVID-19. Study in general: Italy, Spain and the United States were the sources of the convalescent and acute COVID-19 samples.

Seattle patients were enrolled while actively infected and followed longitudinally. The TCR comes from a woman older than 75 with COVID-19, enrolled during active disease. Sequences were obtained from peripheral blood. J is TRBJ1-1 and V is TRBV4-2; 11 positions agree with TRBD1. This chain's CDR3 is CASSPQGQGDTEAFF. For the CDR3, the DNA is TGTGCCAGCAGCCCACAGGGACAGGGGGACACTGAAGCTTTCTTT.